This T cell receptor (beta chain) came from a study of blood T cell repertoires in COVID-19. Across the study: Sources were T cells, B-cell-depleted T cells, or PBMCs; the material itself was cDNA or gDNA.

This clone was detected only a few times. The authors' processing: Amplification of reference gene primers was used by the study to estimate nucleated cell counts. Repertoires were generated with immunoSEQ multiplex PCR, while TCRdb's copy carries only in-frame clones and drops some. The V and J calls and clone size come from that table; D and trimming were worked out from the DNA. The sample holds 140,000 or so clones, about nine tenths seen once. The CDR3 length is 15 residues. The germline V and J ends were trimmed by 4 bases and 3 bases, with 16 bases remaining between them. The V gene's germline CDR1 is SNHLY and CDR2 FYNNEI.

Sequenced sample: peripheral blood. This receptor was identified in a woman aged 45-60 years with acute or convalescent COVID-19. The chain carries TRBV2 and TRBJ2-7, with TRBD1 as a possible D gene (6 bases). The CDR3 DNA is TGTGCCAGCAGTGTAGCGAGTTTAGGGGGCTACGAGCAGTACTTC. Protein product: CASSVASLGGYEQYF.